These 5 T cell receptor beta chains share one sample of origin, sequenced in a study of blood T cell repertoires in COVID-19 (dated by TCRdb to the early 2020s). Receptor amplification or capture employed the immunoSEQ multiplex PCR assay. TCRdb retrieved this table from immuneACCESS and kept in-frame rearrangements only. Not all clones are present; in checked studies, unresolved V genes account for under half, and no reason is known for the remainder. This sample is represented by 85,000 to 110,000 clones; roughly 85% of them were singletons. Clones ranked in the top ten supply 3% to 3.5% of the sample. Material for sequencing was peripheral blood. These receptors were obtained from a man between 45 and 60 years old in a cohort sampled during active COVID-19.

The chain couples TRBV11-3 to TRBJ1-4; the match to TRBD1 covers 10 bases. V shed 5 bases and J 6 bases; nucleotides not matched to a gene: 6. Germline V gene sequence: CDR1 SGHNT, CDR2 YENEEA. The CDR3 consists of 15 residues. CDR3 amino acids: CASSVTDRGHEKLFF. The CDR3 region has the DNA TGTGCCAGCAGCGTGACCGACAGGGGGCATGAAAAACTGTTTTTT. Filled out from reference TRBV11-3 and TRBJ1-4, the complete variable domain reads EAGVVQSPRYKIIEKKQPVAFWCNPISGHNTLYWYLQNLGQGPELLIRYENEEAVDDSQLPKDRFSAERLKGVDSTLKIQPAELGDSAVYLCASSVTDRGHEKLFFGSGTQLSVL.

The chain uses TRBV13 and TRBJ2-2; 7 bases agree with TRBD1. J was trimmed by 6 bases and V by 5 bases; bases with no gene match: 9. The CDR3 is made up of 15 amino acids. In germline, CDR1 is PRHDT, CDR2 FYEKMQ (reference sequence). CDR3 nucleotide sequence: TGTGCCAGCAGCCCCGCCACAGGGGTCGCCGGGGAGCTGTTTTTT. Amino acids: CASSPATGVAGELFF.

Regarding this clone: Sequence at one end of the junction differs from germline and may be a read error. V and J are TRBV7-7 and TRBJ2-5; TRBD2 aligns across 13 bases. CDR3 length equals 16 residues. CDR1 and CDR2 from the germline V gene are SSHAT and FNYEAQ (reference sequence). CDR3 region: CASSYTGTSGAETQYF. The CDR3 coding sequence is TGTGCTAGCAGCTATACCGGGACTAGCGGGGCAGAGACCCAGTACTTC.

CDR3 nucleotides: TGTGCCAGCAGCCTCCGGACAGGTTCCTACGAGCAGTACTTC. Translating it yields CASSLRTGSYEQYF. This chain connects TRBV14 to TRBJ2-7; 7 bases align to TRBD1. V shed 4 bases and J 1 base; nucleotides not matched to a gene: 4. The CDR3 length is 14 residues. Germline CDR1 SGHDN, CDR2 FVKESK. Supplemented by reference TRBV14 and TRBJ2-7, the full variable domain reads EAGVTQFPSHSVIEKGQTVTLRCDPISGHDNLYWYRRVMGKEIKFLLHFVKESKQDESGMPNNRFLAERTGGTYSTLKVQPAELEDSGVYFCASSLRTGSYEQYFGPGTRLTVT.

The J gene is TRBJ1-5, the V gene TRBV5-6; D is perhaps TRBD1 (5 bases). In germline, CDR1 is SGHDT, CDR2 YYEEEE. V shed 4 bases and J shed 7 bases, with 18 bases lying between them. This CDR3 has 15 amino acids. CDR3 nucleotide sequence: TGTGCCAGCAGCCCATTACAGGAATTAAGACAGCCCCAGCATTTT. Protein sequence: CASSPLQELRQPQHF.